This is a list of T cell receptor beta chains from one sample in a study of shared clonotypes between healthy human individuals. Sequencing was performed with immunoSEQ multiplex PCR; in TCRdb, only in-frame clones are kept and a portion is missing. The data contain a few million clones, more than 85% of them singletons. Sample: naive CD4+ T cells from PBMCs. The receptors were gathered from a man aged 18 to 29 in good health. Some clones in this sample may be carry-over from other donors' samples. CDR3s include the opening cysteine and the closing phenylalanine or tryptophan. The order of the fields is V gene, D gene, J gene, clone size, CDR3 DNA, CDR3 protein. The D gene is left open where the match is weak. Expanded clones are given a class, and other clones once, few, many or no size at all.

V: TRBV5-6
D: NA
J: TRBJ1-5
size: NA
DNA: TGTGCCAGCAGTTCGAACGATCAGCCCCAGCATTTT
CDR3: CASSSNDQPQHF

V: TRBV7-3
D: TRBD1
J: TRBJ1-1
size: few
DNA: TGTGCCAGCAGCGTGACAGGGAGGGACGACACTGAAGCTTTCTTT
CDR3: CASSVTGRDDTEAFF

V: TRBV5-1
D: NA
J: TRBJ1-3
size: NA
DNA: TGCGCCAGCAGCTTGGTTGGGCAGTCTGGAAACACCATATATTTT
CDR3: CASSLVGQSGNTIYF

V: TRBV19
D: TRBD2
J: TRBJ2-1
size: NA
DNA: TGTGCCAGTAGAGCGAGCGGGGCAGGATACAATGAGCAGTTCTTC
CDR3: CASRASGAGYNEQFF

V: TRBV9
D: NA
J: TRBJ2-3
size: NA
DNA: TGTGCCAGCAGCGTAGGGACCGGTTTTACTAGCACAGATACGCAGTATTTT
CDR3: CASSVGTGFTSTDTQYF

V: TRBV7-3
D: TRBD2
J: TRBJ2-1
size: NA
DNA: TGTGCCAGCAGCAGGGGACTAGCGGGAGTAGGGAATGAGCAGTTCTTC
CDR3: CASSRGLAGVGNEQFF

V: TRBV28
D: NA
J: TRBJ1-5
size: once
DNA: TGTGCCAGCAGTCACCTCCGGGGGGAGGGGAGCAATCAGCCCCAGCATTTT
CDR3: CASSHLRGEGSNQPQHF

V: TRBV10-3
D: NA
J: TRBJ1-2
size: NA
DNA: TGTGCCATCAGTGAGTCGACGGAGACCTATGGCTACACCTTC
CDR3: CAISESTETYGYTF

V: TRBV11-2
D: NA
J: TRBJ1-1
size: NA
DNA: TGTGCCAGCAGCTTAGGTGCAGGACTTGAAGCTTTCTTT
CDR3: CASSLGAGLEAFF

V: TRBV28
D: NA
J: TRBJ2-1
size: NA
DNA: TGTGCCAGCAGTAGACGAGGGAGGAGCTCCTACAATGAGCAGTTCTTC
CDR3: CASSRRGRSSYNEQFF

V: TRBV28
D: TRBD2
J: TRBJ2-2
size: NA
DNA: TGTGCCAGCACCCGCGGGGGGCAGGGAACCGGGGAGCTGTTTTTT
CDR3: CASTRGGQGTGELFF

V: TRBV5-4
D: NA
J: TRBJ1-1
size: NA
DNA: TGTGCCAGCAGACCGGGACCGGGTCGGGCTGAAGTTTTCTTT
CDR3: CASRPGPGRAEVFF

V: TRBV21-1
D: NA
J: TRBJ1-4
size: NA
DNA: TGTGCCAGCAGCAAACGAAAGGGTCTGCGGGAAAAACTGTTTTTT
CDR3: CASSKRKGLREKLFF

V: TRBV5-4
D: TRBD1
J: TRBJ1-4
size: NA
DNA: TGTGCCAGCAGCGCCTACAGGGGGGCTAATGAAAAACTGTTTTTT
CDR3: CASSAYRGANEKLFF

V: TRBV5-1
D: TRBD2
J: TRBJ2-3
size: NA
DNA: TGCGCCAGCAGCTCCCATAGCGGGAGAGAGGTAGATACGCAGTATTTT
CDR3: CASSSHSGREVDTQYF

V: TRBV6-5
D: TRBD1
J: TRBJ1-1
size: NA
DNA: TGTGCCAGCAGTCAGCGACAGGGTGGTGGAACTGAAGCTTTCTTT
CDR3: CASSQRQGGGTEAFF

V: TRBV4-3
D: NA
J: TRBJ1-2
size: NA
DNA: TGCGCCAGCAGCCAAAAAGGGAGCTCTAAAGCTAACTATGGCTACACCTTC
CDR3: CASSQKGSSKANYGYTF

V: TRBV28
D: NA
J: TRBJ2-7
size: NA
DNA: TGTGCCAGCAGTTTGTTAGGGATGTCTCCAAACCTTTACGAGCAGTACTTC
CDR3: CASSLLGMSPNLYEQYF

V: TRBV20-1
D: NA
J: TRBJ1-1
size: few
DNA: TGCAGTGCTAGCAGGGGATCCGAAGCTTTCTTT
CDR3: CSASRGSEAFF

V: TRBV5-4
D: NA
J: TRBJ2-7
size: NA
DNA: TGTGCCAGCAGATTGGGAAGCCGGACCGACTCCTACGAGCAGTACTTC
CDR3: CASRLGSRTDSYEQYF

V: TRBV19
D: NA
J: TRBJ2-1
size: once
DNA: TGTGCCAGTAGTATTGGCAACCACAATGAGCAGTTCTTC
CDR3: CASSIGNHNEQFF

V: TRBV28
D: NA
J: TRBJ2-4
size: NA
DNA: TGTGCCAGCAGTTCTGGGCCGGGCCGAGCCAAAAACATTCAGTACTTC
CDR3: CASSSGPGRAKNIQYF

V: TRBV9
D: TRBD1
J: TRBJ1-2
size: NA
DNA: TGTGCCAGCAGCACGCGGACAGGTTTGCTTGGCTACACCTTC
CDR3: CASSTRTGLLGYTF

V: TRBV5-8
D: NA
J: TRBJ2-7
size: NA
DNA: TGTGCCAGCAATCGAAGGCAACGTCGGGTCTACGAGCAGTACTTC
CDR3: CASNRRQRRVYEQYF

V: TRBV28
D: NA
J: TRBJ1-5
size: NA
DNA: TGTGCCAGCCGAAACAGGGTCCATCAGCCCCAGCATTTT
CDR3: CASRNRVHQPQHF

V: TRBV10-3
D: NA
J: TRBJ1-1
size: NA
DNA: TGTGCCATCAGTGAGGAAGCGGACAGAAACACTGAAGCTTTCTTT
CDR3: CAISEEADRNTEAFF

V: TRBV6-5
D: NA
J: TRBJ1-5
size: NA
DNA: TGTGCCAGCAGTTACTCTACGAGTCAGCCCCAGCATTTT
CDR3: CASSYSTSQPQHF

V: TRBV2
D: NA
J: TRBJ1-2
size: NA
DNA: TGTGCCAGCAGGGAAGAACAGGGAAGCAACTATGGCTACACCTTC
CDR3: CASREEQGSNYGYTF

V: TRBV9
D: TRBD1
J: TRBJ1-2
size: NA
DNA: TGTGCCAGCAGCCACGACAGGGGAGAGATCTATGGCTACACCTTC
CDR3: CASSHDRGEIYGYTF

V: TRBV21-1
D: NA
J: TRBJ2-3
size: NA
DNA: TGTGCCAGCCCCATCGTCCGCCAGGGGAGGGGCACAGATACGCAGTATTTT
CDR3: CASPIVRQGRGTDTQYF

V: TRBV28
D: NA
J: TRBJ2-2
size: NA
DNA: TGTGCCAGCAGGGGCGGGACCAGATCACCCGGGGAGCTGTTTTTT
CDR3: CASRGGTRSPGELFF

V: TRBV5-1
D: NA
J: TRBJ1-4
size: NA
DNA: TGCGCCAGCAGCCTAGGGACACATGATGAAAAACTGTTTTTT
CDR3: CASSLGTHDEKLFF

V: TRBV11-2
D: NA
J: TRBJ2-7
size: NA
DNA: TGTGCCAGCAGCCTGAACTTGACAGCCTACGAGCAGTACTTC
CDR3: CASSLNLTAYEQYF

V: TRBV6-1
D: NA
J: TRBJ2-7
size: once
DNA: TGTGCCAGCAGCGAGGCCGGAGAAGAGCAGTACTTC
CDR3: CASSEAGEEQYF

V: TRBV5-1
D: TRBD1
J: TRBJ2-7
size: NA
DNA: TGCGCCAGCAGCTGGGGGCGGACAGGATTCTACGAGCAGTACTTC
CDR3: CASSWGRTGFYEQYF

V: TRBV5-3
D: NA
J: TRBJ2-7
size: NA
DNA: TGTGCCAGAAGCTTGGATAGGCAGGGTGGCGAGCAGTACTTC
CDR3: CARSLDRQGGEQYF

V: TRBV5-1
D: NA
J: TRBJ2-2
size: NA
DNA: TGCGCCAGCAGCGCGATACCAGGCCAGGACACCGGGGAGCTGTTTTTT
CDR3: CASSAIPGQDTGELFF

V: TRBV11-3
D: NA
J: TRBJ2-1
size: NA
DNA: TGTGCCAGCAGTTTGGCTAGCTCCTACAATGAGCAGTTCTTC
CDR3: CASSLASSYNEQFF

V: TRBV7-3
D: NA
J: TRBJ2-3
size: NA
DNA: TGTGCCAGCAGCTCGGGCAGCACAGATACGCAGTATTTT
CDR3: CASSSGSTDTQYF

V: TRBV5-1
D: NA
J: TRBJ1-2
size: NA
DNA: TGCGCCAGCAGCCCCACTGTACAGGGCGCCTCTAACTATGGCTACACCTTC
CDR3: CASSPTVQGASNYGYTF

V: TRBV5-1
D: NA
J: TRBJ2-7
size: NA
DNA: TGCGCCAGCAGCTTGGCGTTGGGGGCCTACGAGCAGTACTTC
CDR3: CASSLALGAYEQYF

V: TRBV7-3
D: NA
J: TRBJ2-2
size: NA
DNA: TGTGCCAGCAGCTTAAGATACACCGGGGAGCTGTTTTTT
CDR3: CASSLRYTGELFF

V: TRBV5-5
D: NA
J: TRBJ1-5
size: once
DNA: TGTGCCAGCAGCTTGGTTATCAATCAGCCCCAGCATTTT
CDR3: CASSLVINQPQHF

V: TRBV7-9
D: TRBD1
J: TRBJ1-1
size: NA
DNA: TGTGCCAGCAGCCCACGGACAGGGGGCGCTTCTGAAGCTTTCTTT
CDR3: CASSPRTGGASEAFF

V: TRBV6-6
D: TRBD1
J: TRBJ1-5
size: NA
DNA: TGTGCCAGCAGCGGACAGGGCCATCAGCCCCAGCATTTT
CDR3: CASSGQGHQPQHF

V: TRBV4-1
D: TRBD1
J: TRBJ2-4
size: NA
DNA: TGCGCCAGCAGCCAGGGGACAGCATACAAAAACATTCAGTACTTC
CDR3: CASSQGTAYKNIQYF